These 7 T cell receptor beta chains came from one sample sequenced in a study of T-cell reconstitution after alpha-beta-depleted transplantation in children. The TCRbeta library incorporated unique molecular identifiers. TCRdb re-derived calls from the PCR reads in MiXCR, one entry per CDR3 protein. This sample has some 300,000 distinct CDR3 sequences, with over 9.5% found just once. Sequenced material: PBMCs, taken before TCRalphabeta/CD19-depleted stem cell transplant. Receptors were obtained from a boy in the first two years of life with acute myeloid leukemia, due to receive a stem cell transplant.

Many counts were recorded for this clonotype. CDR3 protein: CASSPIVWSYNEQFF. DNA for the CDR3: TGTGCCAGCAGCCCCATAGTCTGGTCCTACAATGAGCAGTTCTTC. The J gene is TRBJ2-1, the V gene TRBV7-9; D is unresolved. The CDR3 extends over 15 amino acids. CDR1 and CDR2 from the germline V gene are SEHNR and FQNEAQ (reference sequence). Between the trimmed V and J ends, which lost 5 bases and 1 base, there was a span of 12 bases. Filled out from reference TRBV7-9 and TRBJ2-1, the complete variable domain reads DTGVSQNPRHKITKRGQNVTFRCDPISEHNRLYWYRQTLGQGPEFLTYFQNEAQLEKSRLLSDRFSAERPKGSFSTLEIQRTEQGDSAMYLCASSPIVWSYNEQFFGPGTRLTVL.

Only a few counts were recorded for this clonotype. The chain uses TRBV5-5 and TRBJ2-1; D may be TRBD1 (7 bases). V was shortened by 4 bases and J by 1 base, with 15 bases between the two germline ends. The CDR3 has 16 residues. Germline CDR1 is SGHKS and CDR2 is YYEKEE (reference sequence). The CDR3, as DNA: TGTGCCAGCAGCCCTTCGACAGGGAGGTCCTACAATGAGCAGTTCTTC. Its translation is CASSPSTGRSYNEQFF.

This clonotype occurred many times. The CDR3 bases are TGTGCCAGCAGCCGCACCCTACCGGGAGCAGAGACCCAGTACTTC. Translating it yields CASSRTLPGAETQYF. The gene calls are TRBV11-2 and TRBJ2-5; maybe TRBD2 (6 bases). CDR1 is SGHAT and CDR2 is FQNNGV in the germline V gene. The germline V and J ends were trimmed by 5 bases and 4 bases, with 17 bases remaining between them. The CDR3 contains 15 residues.

The sample holds many counts of this clonotype. This sequence joins TRBV28 and TRBJ1-5; D unclear. V lost 6 bases and J 1 base, leaving 10 bases between the germline ends. The CDR3 covers 14 residues. The germline V gene has CDR1 MDHEN and CDR2 SYDVKM. As DNA, the CDR3 is TGTGCCAGCAGCCGCGCGGGGAGCAATCAGCCCCAGCATTTT. Its protein product is CASSRAGSNQPQHF. Drawing the rest from reference TRBV28 and TRBJ1-5, the complete variable domain is DVKVTQSSRYLVKRTGEKVFLECVQDMDHENMFWYRQDPGLGLRLIYFSYDVKMKEKGDIPEGYSVSREKKERFSLILESASTNQTSMYLCASSRAGSNQPQHFGDGTRLSIL.

V is TRBV7-2 and J is TRBJ1-1, with TRBD1 as a possible D gene (6 bases). Looked up from germline, CDR1 is SGHTA and CDR2 is FQGNSA. V lost 4 bases and J 3 bases, leaving 15 bases between the germline ends. This CDR3 spans 15 amino acids. CDR3 sequence (DNA): TGTGCCAGCAGCTCAACCTCCGGGACATACACTGAAGCTTTCTTT. Its protein is CASSSTSGTYTEAFF. The full variable domain, in which reference TRBV7-2 and TRBJ1-1 provide the parts outside the CDR3, is GAGVSQSPSNKVTEKGKDVELRCDPISGHTALYWYRQSLGQGLEFLIYFQGNSAPDKSGLPSDRFSAERTGGSVSTLTIQRTQQEDSAVYLCASSSTSGTYTEAFFGQGTRLTVV.

About this clonotype: This may be a read error, as it is one base from a much larger clone. The rearrangement links TRBV28 to TRBJ2-4, with D possibly being TRBD1 (6 bases). The CDR3 length is 17 residues. V dropped 9 bases and J dropped 0 bases, with 21 bases sitting between them. Germline-derived CDR1 and CDR2 are MDHEN and SYDVKM. The CDR3: CARSPYRDRLAKNIQYF. The CDR3 nucleotides are TGTGCCAGAAGTCCGTACAGGGACCGCTTAGCCAAAAACATTCAGTACTTC.

At least ten counts were recorded for this clonotype. The chain has TRBV5-1 and TRBJ2-5, with 8 bases identical to TRBD1. In germline, CDR1 is SGHRS, CDR2 YFSETQ. The J segment lost 2 bases and the V segment lost 2 bases, leaving 8 bases of the junction unmatched. The CDR3 runs 16 residues. The CDR3 DNA sequence: TGCGCCAGCAGCTTAAGGCGACAGGGGCCTCAAGAGACCCAGTACTTC. Protein product: CASSLRRQGPQETQYF. Looking up the rest from reference TRBV5-1 and TRBJ2-5 gives the full variable domain: KAGVTQTPRYLIKTRGQQVTLSCSPISGHRSVSWYQQTPGQGLQFLFEYFSETQRNKGNFPGRFSGRQFSNSRSEMNVSTLELGDSALYLCASSLRRQGPQETQYFGPGTRLLVL.